This T cell receptor (beta chain) emerged from a study of shared clonotypes between healthy human individuals. Repertoires were generated with immunoSEQ multiplex PCR, while TCRdb's copy carries only in-frame clones and drops some. The sample carries 2 million to 3 million clones, over 85% recorded once. Germline V gene lookup returns CDR1 MDHEN and CDR2 SYDVKM. This CDR3 is built from 15 residues. Unmatched junction bases numbered 8, after V lost 8 bases and J lost 3 bases. This clonotype originated in a man between 18 and 29 years old in good health. Some clones in this sample may be carry-over from other donors' samples. The chain combines TRBV28 with TRBJ2-4; TRBD2 matches 9 bases. Sequences were obtained from naive CD4+ T cells from PBMCs. Regarding subset: CD45RA+ positively selected. This CDR3 reads CASVGREGDKNIQYF. CDR3 bases: TGTGCCAGCGTGGGGCGGGAGGGGGACAAAAACATTCAGTACTTC.